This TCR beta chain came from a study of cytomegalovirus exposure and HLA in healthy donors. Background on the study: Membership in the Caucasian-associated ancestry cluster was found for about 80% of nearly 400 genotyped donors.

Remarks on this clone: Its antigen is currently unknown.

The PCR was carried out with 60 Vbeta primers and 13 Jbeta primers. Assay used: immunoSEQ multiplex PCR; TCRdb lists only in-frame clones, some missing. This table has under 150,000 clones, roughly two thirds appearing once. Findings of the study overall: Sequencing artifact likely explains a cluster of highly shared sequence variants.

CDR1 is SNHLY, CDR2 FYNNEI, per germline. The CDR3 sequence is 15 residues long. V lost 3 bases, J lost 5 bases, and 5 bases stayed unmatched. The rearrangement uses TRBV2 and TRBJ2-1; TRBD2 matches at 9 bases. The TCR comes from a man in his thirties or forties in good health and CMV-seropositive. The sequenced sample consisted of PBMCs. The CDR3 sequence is CASSEEVAGDNEQFF. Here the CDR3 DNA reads TGTGCCAGCAGTGAGGAGGTAGCGGGAGACAATGAGCAGTTCTTC.